The T cell receptor beta chain under discussion was sequenced for a study of blood T cell repertoires in COVID-19 (dated by TCRdb to the early 2020s). For context, the study as a whole: The collaborator samples originated in the United States, Italy and Spain and spanned the acute and convalescent phases of COVID-19. Deeply sampled blood TCRbeta repertoires from subjects exposed to, actively infected with, or recovered from COVID-19 were included in the dataset. The samples were drawn from two sources: the first 160 participants of the ongoing ImmuneRACE study, and about 1,300 subjects contributed by 6 global collaborators. A freely available public database, intended as a resource for researchers studying the immune response to SARS-CoV-2, is where the repertoires were released. The sample metadata nearly always contained a de-identified subject ID, COVID-19 status, age in years and sex. The prospective study material was composed of cDNA or gDNA derived from T cells, B-cell-depleted T cells, or PBMCs. Where available, HLA class I and class II types were obtained from metadata supplied by the sample provider rather than from assay-based typing.

TCRbeta CDR3 regions were amplified from genomic DNA using the immunoSEQ Assay, a bias-controlled multiplex PCR. The original methods were these. The number of nucleated cells in each sample was estimated from the amplification of reference gene primers within the assay. Sequence reads were collapsed and filtered to measure the absolute abundance of every unique TCRbeta CDR3 rearrangement. Productive Simpson clonality was computed per sample as the square root of Simpson's diversity index over productive rearrangements. The table comes from immuneACCESS by way of TCRdb, which keeps in-frame sequences with V and J called. Part of the clones is missing from these tables; in studies checked, under half for an unresolved V gene and the rest for unknown reasons. That table furnishes V, J and clone size, whereas the DNA furnished D and trimming. The sample data list some 170,000 clones, and over 80% of these were observed just once. The ten largest account for roughly 9% of the sample.

What the research found in general, with its limitations: Clinical and demographic metadata were provided uncurated, with the amount varying by source and participant.

Each collaborating institution followed its own protocols to collect whole blood in K2EDTA tubes. For TCRbeta analysis, collaborators shipped samples in one of three forms: frozen whole blood, isolated PBMCs, or DNA extracted from either of those sample types. A remark on this clone: The specificity of this receptor is unknown. Qualities for individual bases were not recorded, and no much larger clone is one base off.

The clonotype was recovered from a woman of 80 years or more with active or convalescent COVID-19. Sequenced: peripheral blood.

The DNA sequence reads TGTGCCAGCTCACCGACAGGGGTTACTAATGAAAAACTGTTTTTT. Translation gives CASSPTGVTNEKLFF. The rearranged segments are TRBV18 and TRBJ1-4; 8 central nucleotides agree with TRBD1. Germline trimming: 3 bases from V, 2 bases from J; junction bases outside gene matches: 2. Measured from the cysteine to the phenylalanine, the CDR3 is 15 residues long. Only the CDR3 portion is preserved as DNA: 45 bases, with reading frame beginning at the first base. In the germline V gene, CDR1 corresponds to KGHSH and CDR2 to LQKENI.